Listed below are T cell receptor beta chains from one sample, sequenced in a study of T cells in Graves' hyperthyroidism and ophthalmopathy. TCRdb reprocessed the multiplex PCR reads with MiXCR, giving one entry per CDR3 protein. Among more than 550,000 distinct CDR3 sequences listed, just under 45% were seen once. The sample was peripheral blood or thyroid tissue (not recorded which). These TCRs come from an adult man with Graves' disease, either hyperthyroidism or ophthalmopathy (not recorded which). CDR3s include the opening cysteine and the closing phenylalanine or tryptophan. D genes are given only for firm matches. Part of the rows lack a size; the others show once, few, many or a class for expanded clones.

d_gene | j_gene | v_gene | abundance | CDR3nt | CDR3aa
- | TRBJ1-4 | TRBV12-3/TRBV12-4 | - | TGTGCCAGCAGTTTAAAATCGGGGGCCGAAAAACTGTTTTTT | CASSLKSGAEKLFF
- | TRBJ2-7 | TRBV5-1 | - | TGCGCCAGCAGCCCGGTTAGGTCCTACGAGCAGTACTTC | CASSPVRSYEQYF
TRBD1 | TRBJ1-1 | TRBV2 | few | TGTGCCAGCATGAAGGGGACAGGGGCCACTGAAGCTTTCTTT | CASMKGTGATEAFF
- | TRBJ1-5 | TRBV7-9 | - | TGTGCCAGCAGTGACTCAGGGGTTAGCAATCAGCCCCAGCATTTT | CASSDSGVSNQPQHF
TRBD1 | TRBJ1-1 | TRBV10-3 | once | TGTGCCATCATGCCGGGACAGGGCAGGGAAGCTTTCTTT | CAIMPGQGREAFF
TRBD1 | TRBJ1-2 | TRBV7-9 | - | TGTGCCAGCAGCGGGACAGGGGACACCCTGAACTATGGCTACACCTTC | CASSGTGDTLNYGYTF
- | TRBJ1-5 | TRBV7-9 | few | TGTGCCAGCAGCCAAGATGTGGGGAATCAGCCCCAGCATTTT | CASSQDVGNQPQHF
TRBD2 | TRBJ2-2 | TRBV24-1 | - | TGTGCCACCAGTGATCACCAGCGGGGGCTCGGGGAGCTGTTTTTT | CATSDHQRGLGELFF
TRBD1 | TRBJ2-5 | TRBV20-1 | - | TGCAGTGCTCCGACAGGGTCTAGCCAGTACTTC | CSAPTGSSQYF
- | TRBJ2-7 | TRBV5-1 | - | TGCGCCAGCAGCTTAACCGGGACGGGTACCTACGAGCAGTACTTC | CASSLTGTGTYEQYF
- | TRBJ1-2 | TRBV7-9 | once | TGTGCCAGCAGTGAGCAGTCCTATGGCTACACCTTC | CASSEQSYGYTF
- | TRBJ1-4 | TRBV2 | - | TGTGCCAGCAGGCCAAACAGGACACCTAATGAAAAACTGTTTTTT | CASRPNRTPNEKLFF
- | TRBJ1-1 | TRBV9 | few | TGTGCCAGCAGCCCCCCGCGCTCTCCTGAAGCTTTCTTT | CASSPPRSPEAFF
- | TRBJ1-4 | TRBV6-5 | - | TGTGCCAGCAGGTGGACTGAAAATGAAAAACTGCTTTTT | CASRWTENEKLLF
TRBD1 | TRBJ1-5 | TRBV19 | many | TGTGCCAGTAGAAGTCAGGCACAGGGGAGCAATCAGCCCCAGCATTTT | CASRSQAQGSNQPQHF
- | TRBJ1-6 | TRBV21-1 | - | TGTGCCAGCAGCACGGGTTTTGGAGATTCACCCCTCCACTTT | CASSTGFGDSPLHF
TRBD1 | TRBJ1-5 | TRBV10-2 | many | TGCGCCAGCAGTGAGTACGGACAGGAAAATCAGCCCCAGCATTTT | CASSEYGQENQPQHF